A single sample gave rise to the 8 T cell receptor beta chains below, sequenced in a study of blood T cell repertoires in COVID-19. Here immunoSEQ multiplex PCR was the method, and the copy in TCRdb shows in-frame clones only, minus some. The sample includes some 120,000 clones, 90% of them seen just once. Input material: peripheral blood. The receptors derive from a man aged 45-60 years with active COVID-19.

V is TRBV30 and J is TRBJ2-3; 9 nucleotides align to TRBD2. J was trimmed by 2 bases and V by 5 bases; bases with no gene match: 11. CDR3 length equals 16 residues. Per germline, CDR1 GTSNPN and CDR2 SVGIG (reference sequence). The CDR3 DNA follows: TGTGCCTGGTCGATTAGCGGGAGCCTAATCACAGATACGCAGTATTTT. Translated, it gives CAWSISGSLITDTQYF.

This chain joins TRBV7-2 and TRBJ2-2; weak D call: TRBD2 (5 bases). The CDR3 has 14 residues. Trimming pared 2 bases from V and 2 bases from J, leaving 6 bases between. Germline V gene sequence: CDR1 SGHTA, CDR2 FQGNSA. The chain's CDR3 is CASSLTSNTGELFF. For the CDR3, the DNA is TGTGCCAGCAGCTTAACTAGTAACACCGGGGAGCTGTTTTTT. Together with reference TRBV7-2 and TRBJ2-2, the CDR3 gives the full variable domain: GAGVSQSPSNKVTEKGKDVELRCDPISGHTALYWYRQSLGQGLEFLIYFQGNSAPDKSGLPSDRFSAERTGGSVSTLTIQRTQQEDSAVYLCASSLTSNTGELFFGEGSRLTVL.

This sequence joins TRBV27 and TRBJ2-1, with a possible D match to TRBD1 (5 bases). Germline CDR1 and CDR2: MNHEY and SMNVEV (reference sequence). Trimming cost V 5 bases and J 2 bases, with 10 bases left between them. The CDR3 contains 14 residues. This CDR3 reads CASSLVGPYNEQFF. The CDR3 coding sequence is TGTGCCAGCAGTCTAGTGGGGCCCTACAATGAGCAGTTCTTC.

The rearrangement uses TRBV2 and TRBJ2-2, with D possibly matching TRBD1 (6 bases). The CDR3 spans 14 residues. The V and J ends lost 6 bases and 4 bases respectively, with 12 bases between them. Germline loops: CDR1 SNHLY, CDR2 FYNNEI. This CDR3 reads CASSLQGVTGELFF. CDR3 coding DNA: TGTGCCAGCAGCTTACAGGGAGTCACCGGGGAGCTGTTTTTT. Variable domain in full (rest from reference TRBV2 and TRBJ2-2): EPEVTQTPSHQVTQMGQEVILRCVPISNHLYFYWYRQILGQKVEFLVSFYNNEISEKSEIFDDQFSVERPDGSNFTLKIRSTKLEDSAMYFCASSLQGVTGELFFGEGSRLTVL.

The chain uses TRBV9 and TRBJ1-4; D is unresolved. The germline gives CDR1 SGDLS, CDR2 YYNGEE. Trimming took 0 bases from V and 5 from J, leaving 8 bases between them. The CDR3 consists of 14 residues. The CDR3 reads CASSVAWENEKLFF. The CDR3 bases are TGTGCCAGCAGCGTAGCATGGGAGAATGAAAAACTGTTTTTT.

This sequence joins TRBV2 and TRBJ1-4; TRBD1 aligns across 7 bases. Germline CDR1 SNHLY, CDR2 FYNNEI. CDR3 size: 15 residues. Germline trimming cut 4 bases from V and 7 bases from J; bases unmatched to any gene: 9. CDR3 sequence: CASSALRGRSEKLFF. Written as DNA, the CDR3 is TGTGCCAGCAGTGCATTGAGGGGGCGCAGTGAAAAACTGTTTTTT.

This clone was seen only once. The chain uses TRBV13 and TRBJ2-3; 11 positions agree with TRBD1. J was trimmed by 2 bases and V by 4 bases; bases with no gene match: 8. Per germline, CDR1 PRHDT and CDR2 FYEKMQ (reference sequence). CDR3 length: 17 residues. CDR3 nucleotides: TGTGCCAGCAGCTCGCCGGGACAGGGGGGTACCACAGATACGCAGTATTTT. Translated, it gives CASSSPGQGGTTDTQYF.

The chain recombines TRBV19 with TRBJ2-7; TRBD1 might be the D (6 bases). The CDR3 totals 12 residues. The V end was cut by 3 bases, the J end by 7 bases, with 10 bases between. In germline, CDR1 is LNHDA, CDR2 SQIVND (reference sequence). CDR3 sequence reads: CASSIPQGEQYF. CDR3 in DNA: TGTGCCAGTAGTATTCCCCAGGGGGAGCAGTACTTC.